This TCR beta chain was sequenced in a study of blood T cell repertoires in COVID-19. Whole-study context: Donors in the United States, Italy and Spain gave samples during acute or convalescent COVID-19.

The CDR3 has 16 amino acids. The V gene end was trimmed by 4 bases and the J gene end by 4 bases; junction bases not matched to a gene: 11. Germline loops: CDR1 SGHNT, CDR2 YYREEE (reference sequence). This clone occurred once. Enrolled through a virtual design, the participants were between roughly 18 and 90 years of age and came from about two dozen US areas. Cohorts were based on clinical histories the participants reported. Per the original methods: How many nucleated cells were present was estimated from reference gene primer amplification. TCRdb's copy holds only in-frame clones and misses some; the assay was immunoSEQ multiplex PCR. Clone size and the V and J calls come from that table; the DNA yielded D and trimming. In the table there are 300,000 to 350,000 clones, around 89% of which are singletons.

This clonotype was sampled from a woman younger than 35 with acute COVID-19. This rearrangement joins TRBV5-4 to TRBJ2-5; 9 nucleotides line up with TRBD1. The specimen sequenced was PBMCs or T cells enriched from blood (not recorded which). CDR3 sequence: CASSPGTGQRRETQYF. The CDR3 DNA reads as TGTGCCAGCAGCCCGGGGACAGGGCAGCGGAGAGAGACCCAGTACTTC.